Following are 10 T cell receptor beta chains from one sample sequenced in a study of regulatory T cells in long-lasting Graves disease. Time point given: newly diagnosed GD, antithyroid drugs for less than 3 months. TCR sequences were obtained from RNA taken from PBMCs. Sequencing libraries for TCR beta were prepared with iRepertoire HTBI primers and Arm-PCR of CDR3 regions. One entry per CDR3 protein results from TCRdb running MiXCR on the multiplex PCR reads. The table includes 400,000 to 450,000 distinct CDR3 sequences, about 15% detected once. This sample was also put to use in a study of T cells in Graves' hyperthyroidism and ophthalmopathy.

Specimen: peripheral blood mononuclear cells (PBMCs), collected at new diagnosis, from a patient treated with antithyroid drugs. The receptors originated from a woman in her twenties or thirties with Graves disease.

The chain couples TRBV6-9 to TRBJ2-7; 8 positions match TRBD2. The CDR3 extends over 17 amino acids. Germline CDR1 reads MNHGY; CDR2 reads SVAAGI. V shed 3 bases and J 0 bases; nucleotides not matched to a gene: 10. The CDR3 is CASSYGPREDPSYEQYF. DNA of the CDR3: TGTGCCAGCAGTTACGGTCCGCGGGAGGATCCCTCCTACGAGCAGTACTTC.

This rearrangement joins TRBV9 to TRBJ2-7; 7 bases are a match to TRBD2. Germline CDR1 SGDLS, CDR2 YYNGEE. J gave up 7 bases and V 4 bases, and 17 bases lay outside the gene matches. The length of the CDR3 is 16 residues. In DNA form, the CDR3 reads TGTGCCAGCAGCCGCGCGGGAGAGGGCGCGGCGGGGGAGCAGTACTTC. Its protein product is CASSRAGEGAAGEQYF.

This chain connects TRBV6-9 to TRBJ2-1; 14 bases are a match to TRBD2. Germline assignment: CDR1 MNHGY and CDR2 SVAAGI. V lost 3 bases, J lost 8 bases, and 6 bases stayed unmatched. The CDR3 extends over 16 amino acids. CDR3 nucleotides: TGTGCCAGCAGTTACCCCGGGACTAGCGGGAGTCATGAGCAGTTCTTC. It codes for CASSYPGTSGSHEQFF.

This clonotype came up a few times. The chain links TRBV19 to TRBJ2-3; 7 positions agree with TRBD2. Germline V gives CDR1 LNHDA, CDR2 SQIVND (reference sequence). Trimming cost V 10 bases and J 0 bases; bases outside gene matches: 13. The CDR3 is made up of 16 amino acids. The CDR3 spells CATSGASGVSTDTQYF. CDR3 nucleotide sequence: TGTGCCACCAGTGGGGCTAGCGGAGTTAGCACAGATACGCAGTATTTT.

The rearrangement uses TRBV11-2 and TRBJ2-3; 14 bases are a match to TRBD2. V trimming: 8 bases; J trimming: 3 bases; junction bases outside the gene matches: 13. This CDR3 has 18 residues. The germline gives CDR1 SGHAT, CDR2 FQNNGV. The CDR3 sequence is CASGTRTSGRLFTDTQYF. DNA for the CDR3: TGTGCCAGCGGCACCCGGACTAGCGGGAGGCTATTTACAGATACGCAGTATTTT. The entire variable domain, with the rest obtained from reference TRBV11-2 and TRBJ2-3, is as follows: EAGVAQSPRYKIIEKRQSVAFWCNPISGHATLYWYQQILGQGPKLLIQFQNNGVVDDSQLPKDRFSAERLKGVDSTLKIQPAKLEDSAVYLCASGTRTSGRLFTDTQYFGPGTRLTVL.

V is TRBV14 and J is TRBJ2-1; no definite D call. Per germline, CDR1 SGHDN and CDR2 FVKESK. The CDR3 covers 12 residues. V gave up 1 base and J gave up 11 bases, with 9 bases separating them. The CDR3 here is CASSQATAKQFF. CDR3 bases: TGTGCCAGCAGCCAAGCGACGGCAAAGCAGTTCTTC.

The table lists this clonotype with many counts. V usage is TRBV2 and J usage is TRBJ1-1; TRBD1 is a possible D gene (5 bases). Germline CDR1 is SNHLY and CDR2 is FYNNEI. Trimming took 6 bases from V and 5 from J, leaving 13 bases between them. The length of the CDR3 is 13 residues. As DNA, the CDR3 is TGTGCCAGCAGGGGGACTTCAAAAACTGAAGCTTTCTTT. It yields the protein CASRGTSKTEAFF.

This clonotype was counted at least ten times. V and J are TRBV29-1 and TRBJ2-1; 8 bases fit TRBD2. CDR1 is SQVTM and CDR2 is ANQGSEA in the germline V gene. J gave up 5 bases and V 4 bases, and 13 bases lay outside the gene matches. The CDR3 extends over 16 amino acids. Written as DNA, the CDR3 is TGCAGCGTTGGAAAGAAGGACGGGAGGGGACACAATGAGCAGTTCTTC. This gives the protein CSVGKKDGRGHNEQFF.

This clonotype appeared many times. The CDR3 sequence: CSAGDRVRDTQYF. CDR3 sequence (DNA): TGCAGTGCTGGGGACAGGGTGAGAGATACGCAGTATTTT. The V call is TRBV20-1, the J call TRBJ2-3; 9 positions match TRBD1. Germline V CDR1 and CDR2: DFQATT, SNEGSKA (reference sequence). V shed 5 bases, J shed 5 bases, and the junction held 5 bases outside the gene matches. The CDR3 spans 13 residues.

The CDR3 DNA is TGTGCCAGCAGCACCGGGACAGGGGCAAATCAGCCCCAGCATTTT. Protein sequence: CASSTGTGANQPQHF. The gene calls are TRBV5-8 and TRBJ1-5; TRBD1 agrees at 10 bases. The junction had 5 bases not matched to a gene; V was cut back by 4 bases and J by 4 bases. Germline V lookup: CDR1 SGHTS, CDR2 YDEGEE. CDR3 size: 15 residues.